Listed here is a single T cell receptor (beta chain). Investigators isolated RNA and reverse transcribed it into cDNA to act as the sequencing template. Clones were read by immunoSEQ multiplex PCR, and TCRdb kept only the in-frame ones, dropping some. Of tens of thousands of clones listed, under 55% are singletons. V lost 3 bases and J lost 3, with 9 bases in between. Per the germline V gene, CDR1 is LNHDA and CDR2 is SQIVND (reference sequence). The CDR3 consists of 13 residues. The entry originates in a study of CD8+ T cells in alopecia areata. Sequenced here: CD8+ T cells sorted from blood, sampled at week 0. This TCR was sampled from a human donor with alopecia areata. The rearrangement joins TRBV19 to TRBJ2-7; D is ambiguous. CDR3 residues: CASSIFSGYEQYF. The CDR3 coding sequence is TGTGCCAGTAGTATCTTTTCCGGCTACGAGCAGTACTTC. The variable domain in full, completed from reference TRBV19 and TRBJ2-7, reads DGGITQSPKYLFRKEGQNVTLSCEQNLNHDAMYWYRQDPGQGLRLIYYSQIVNDFQKGDIAEGYSVSREKKESFPLTVTSAQKNPTAFYLCASSIFSGYEQYFGPGTRLTVT.